A selection of T cell receptor beta chains follows, all from one sample in a study of OX40 agonist ivuxolimab in advanced cancers. The assay was immunoSEQ multiplex PCR, and TCRdb's table has in-frame clones only and misses some. This sample has 60,000 to 90,000 clones, with around 85% found just once. Specimen: CD4+ or CD8+ T cells sorted from blood, collected in a trial of the OX40 agonist ivuxolimab. The receptors were sampled from an adult with an advanced solid tumor such as melanoma, head and neck, liver or kidney cancer. The CDR3 runs from the conserved cysteine through the conserved F or W. Each record gives: J gene, D gene, V gene, clone size, CDR3 protein, CDR3 DNA. D genes are given only for firm matches. Size values are once, few and many counts, or a class for expanded clones, and some rows have none.

>TRBJ1-2|.|TRBV6-5|.
CASSYVGSRALHGYTF
TGTGCCAGCAGTTACGTGGGGTCCCGGGCACTTCATGGCTACACCTTC
>TRBJ2-5|.|TRBV4-3|.
CASSQKVSETQYF
TGCGCCAGCAGCCAGAAGGTGTCGGAGACCCAGTACTTC
>TRBJ1-5|TRBD1|TRBV19|.
CASSGQGDQPQHF
TGTGCCAGTAGTGGACAGGGGGATCAGCCCCAGCATTTT
>TRBJ1-3|.|TRBV11-2|.
CASSLALPNTIYF
TGTGCCAGCAGCTTAGCCCTCCCAAACACCATATATTTT
>TRBJ2-2|.|TRBV6-1|.
CASSESGVTGELFF
TGTGCCAGCAGTGAATCGGGGGTCACCGGGGAGCTGTTTTTT
>TRBJ1-1|TRBD1|TRBV2|.
CASSDPRRGAFF
TGTGCCAGCAGTGACCCCCGCAGGGGGGCTTTCTTT
>TRBJ2-5|TRBD1|TRBV7-2|.
CASSLQGARTLETQYF
TGTGCCAGCAGCTTACAGGGGGCGCGTACCCTTGAGACCCAGTACTTC
>TRBJ1-6|TRBD1|TRBV11-2|.
CASSLEGQQNSPLHF
TGTGCCAGCAGCTTAGAGGGACAGCAAAATTCACCCCTCCACTTT
>TRBJ2-5|TRBD2|TRBV5-1|.
CASSLIRGLGWETQYF
TGCGCCAGCAGCTTGATTAGAGGACTAGGGTGGGAGACCCAGTACTTC
>TRBJ1-5|.|TRBV2|.
CASSDGSPNQPQHF
TGTGCCAGCAGTGATGGGTCACCCAATCAGCCCCAGCATTTT
>TRBJ2-1|TRBD1|TRBV11-2|.
CASSLAQGAYNEQFF
TGTGCCAGCAGCTTAGCCCAGGGGGCCTACAATGAGCAGTTCTTC
>TRBJ2-5|TRBD2|TRBV4-2|few
CASSQTRGGNQETQYF
TGTGCCAGCAGCCAAACCCGCGGGGGGAACCAAGAGACCCAGTACTTC
>TRBJ2-1|.|TRBV6-1|few
CASSAQYNEQFF
TGTGCCAGCAGTGCCCAGTACAATGAGCAGTTCTTC
>TRBJ1-1|.|TRBV6-5|.
CASSYADPNTEAFF
TGTGCCAGCAGTTACGCCGACCCAAACACTGAAGCTTTCTTT
>TRBJ1-1|.|TRBV11-2|.
CASSLGRNTEAFF
TGTGCCAGCAGTCTTGGACGGAACACTGAAGCTTTCTTT
>TRBJ1-2|TRBD1|TRBV2|.
CASRGQGYGYTF
TGTGCCAGCAGGGGACAGGGCTATGGCTACACCTTC
>TRBJ2-1|.|TRBV29-1|once
CSARRVAQSSYNEQFF
TGCAGCGCCCGAAGGGTAGCCCAGAGCTCCTACAATGAGCAGTTCTTC
>TRBJ2-3|.|TRBV28|.
CASSAYSLAYTDTQYF
TGTGCCAGCAGTGCTTACAGCCTAGCGTACACAGATACGCAGTATTTT
>TRBJ1-1|.|TRBV5-4|.
CASSLGQGTMNTEAFF
TGTGCCAGCAGCTTGGGCCAGGGGACCATGAACACTGAAGCTTTCTTT
>TRBJ2-1|TRBD2|TRBV2|.
CASRKLGGLYNEQFF
TGTGCCAGCAGGAAGTTGGGGGGGTTGTACAATGAGCAGTTCTTC
>TRBJ2-7|.|TRBV27|.
CASSPLLVPTYEQYF
TGTGCCAGCAGTCCCCTGTTAGTTCCGACCTACGAGCAGTACTTC
>TRBJ2-7|.|TRBV18|.
CASSPRGASYEQYF
TGTGCCAGCTCACCCCGAGGGGCATCCTACGAGCAGTACTTC
>TRBJ1-1|TRBD1|TRBV29-1|.
CSVEGTGANTEAFF
TGCAGCGTTGAAGGGACAGGGGCTAACACTGAAGCTTTCTTT
>TRBJ2-5|.|TRBV5-1|.
CASSGAGTSETQYF
TGCGCCAGCAGCGGGGCCGGCACATCAGAGACCCAGTACTTC
>TRBJ1-5|TRBD1|TRBV6-5|.
CASRPGRTGEKPQHF
TGTGCCAGCAGACCCGGACGGACAGGAGAGAAGCCCCAGCATTTT
>TRBJ1-2|.|TRBV29-1|.
CSARDVRNYGYTF
TGCAGCGCCCGGGACGTACGTAACTATGGCTACACCTTC
>TRBJ2-1|.|TRBV5-8|.
CASSLGGGHEQFF
TGTGCCAGCAGCTTGGGAGGAGGCCATGAGCAGTTCTTC
>TRBJ2-3|.|TRBV9|.
CASSVAHRGDTQYF
TGTGCCAGCAGCGTAGCACACCGCGGAGATACGCAGTATTTT
>TRBJ1-4|TRBD1|TRBV5-1|.
CASSSGQGRRKLFF
TGCGCCAGCAGCTCGGGACAGGGGAGAAGAAAACTGTTTTTT
>TRBJ1-2|.|TRBV11-2|few
CASSRAQELSSGYTF
TGTGCCAGCAGCCGCGCCCAGGAGCTCTCTAGTGGCTACACCTTC
>TRBJ2-5|.|TRBV6-5|once
CASSYSETGRETQYF
TGTGCCAGCAGTTACTCCGAGACAGGACGAGAGACCCAGTACTTC
>TRBJ2-3|TRBD1|TRBV5-1|.
CASSPDRGGSDTQYF
TGCGCCAGCAGCCCGGACAGGGGAGGATCAGATACGCAGTATTTT
>TRBJ2-7|.|TRBV4-3|.
CASSQVQRAFSYEQYF
TGCGCCAGCAGCCAAGTTCAGAGGGCCTTCTCCTACGAGCAGTACTTC
>TRBJ2-3|.|TRBV7-8|.
CASTAPRDTQYF
TGTGCCAGCACCGCCCCTAGGGATACGCAGTATTTT
>TRBJ2-7|.|TRBV5-1|.
CASSARDGPYEQYF
TGCGCCAGCAGCGCACGGGACGGTCCCTACGAGCAGTACTTC
>TRBJ2-1|TRBD1|TRBV6-6|.
CASRNDLTGYNEQFF
TGTGCCAGCAGGAACGATTTGACAGGGTACAATGAGCAGTTCTTC
>TRBJ2-1|.|TRBV7-9|.
CASSSPGRGVDEQFF
TGTGCCAGCAGCTCTCCGGGCCGGGGAGTGGATGAGCAGTTCTTC
>TRBJ2-7|.|TRBV11-2|.
CASSLGFSSYEQYF
TGTGCCAGCAGCTTAGGTTTTAGTTCCTACGAGCAGTACTTC
>TRBJ1-3|.|TRBV6-6|once
CASSSTSGSGNTIYF
TGTGCCAGCAGCTCTACATCTGGCTCTGGAAACACCATATATTTT
>TRBJ2-2|.|TRBV30|.
CAWSVQPQAGELFF
TGTGCCTGGAGTGTACAGCCCCAGGCCGGGGAGCTGTTTTTT
>TRBJ2-7|TRBD2|TRBV30|.
CALLAGSYEQYF
TGTGCCTTACTAGCGGGATCATACGAGCAGTACTTC
>TRBJ1-5|.|TRBV11-2|.
CASSLNRLQPQHF
TGTGCCAGCAGCCTCAACCGCCTGCAGCCCCAGCATTTT
>TRBJ2-1|.|TRBV27|.
CASSFDGHNEQFF
TGTGCCAGCAGTTTCGACGGTCACAATGAGCAGTTCTTC
>TRBJ2-7|TRBD2|TRBV9|.
CASSVDGGGDSEQYF
TGTGCCAGCAGCGTAGATGGCGGGGGGGACTCCGAGCAGTACTTC